This TCR beta chain was recorded in a study of shared clonotypes between healthy human individuals. Regarding the study as a whole: Larger estimated richness was generally seen in naive subsets than in memory subsets.

With 6 bases clipped from V and 5 bases from J, the junction kept 8 bases outside the gene matches. The CDR3 has 14 residues. Germline V lookup: CDR1 MNHEY, CDR2 SMNVEV (reference sequence). Naive CD8 cells lacked CD45RO, underwent positive selection for CCR7 and left out terminally differentiated effector memory CD45RA+ cells. Here immunoSEQ multiplex PCR was the method, and the copy in TCRdb shows in-frame clones only, minus some. The data contain more than 550,000 clones, about 90% of them singletons. In the case of this clone: Its specificity is unknown.

This TCR was sampled from a man in his thirties or forties in good health. What was sequenced was naive CD8+ T cells sorted from blood. The chain has TRBV27 and TRBJ2-5; 8 bases line up with TRBD2. In DNA form, the CDR3 reads TGTGCCAGCAGCTACAAACGGGGGGGCGAGACCCAGTACTTC. It codes for CASSYKRGGETQYF.